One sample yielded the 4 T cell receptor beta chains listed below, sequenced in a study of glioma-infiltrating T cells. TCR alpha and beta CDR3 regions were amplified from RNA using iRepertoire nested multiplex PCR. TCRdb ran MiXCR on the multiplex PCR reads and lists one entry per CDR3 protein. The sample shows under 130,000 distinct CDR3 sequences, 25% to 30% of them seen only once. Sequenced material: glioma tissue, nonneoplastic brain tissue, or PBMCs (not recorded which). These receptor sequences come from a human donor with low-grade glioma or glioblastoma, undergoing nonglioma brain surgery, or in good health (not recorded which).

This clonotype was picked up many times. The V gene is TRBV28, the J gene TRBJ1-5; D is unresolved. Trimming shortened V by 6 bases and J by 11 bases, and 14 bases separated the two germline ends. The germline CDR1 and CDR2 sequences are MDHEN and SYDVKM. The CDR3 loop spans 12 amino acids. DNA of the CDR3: TGTGCCAGCAGCCCGCCCACCCAGGCCCAGCATTTT. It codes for CASSPPTQAQHF.

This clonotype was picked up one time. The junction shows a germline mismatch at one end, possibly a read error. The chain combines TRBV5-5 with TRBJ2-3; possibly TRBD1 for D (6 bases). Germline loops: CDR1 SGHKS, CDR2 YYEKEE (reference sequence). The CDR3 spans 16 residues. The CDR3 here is CARSLEYRVSADTQYF. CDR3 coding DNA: TGTGCCAGAAGCTTGGAATACAGGGTCAGTGCAGATACGCAGTATTTT. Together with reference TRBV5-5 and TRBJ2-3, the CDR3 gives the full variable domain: DAGVTQSPTHLIKTRGQQVTLRCSPISGHKSVSWYQQVLGQGPQFIFQYYEKEERGRGNFPDRFSARQFPNYSSELNVNALLLGDSALYLCARSLEYRVSADTQYFGPGTRLTVL.

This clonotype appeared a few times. CDR3 amino acids: CASSHGTGNTEAFF. The CDR3 coding sequence is TGTGCCAGCAGCCACGGGACAGGGAACACTGAAGCTTTCTTT. The chain uses TRBV3-1 and TRBJ1-1, with 8 bases matching TRBD1. CDR1 and CDR2 from the germline V gene are LGHDT and YNNKEL (reference sequence). The CDR3 has 14 amino acids. V shed 3 bases and J 1 base; nucleotides not matched to a gene: 1.

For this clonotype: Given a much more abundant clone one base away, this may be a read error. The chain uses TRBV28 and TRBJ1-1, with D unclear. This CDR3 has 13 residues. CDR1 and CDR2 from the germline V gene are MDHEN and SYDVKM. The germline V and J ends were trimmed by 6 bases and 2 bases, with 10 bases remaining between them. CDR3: CASRRIHNTEAFF. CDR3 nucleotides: TGTGCCAGCAGGAGGATACATAACACTGAAGCTTTCTTT.